These T cell receptor beta chains were read from a single sample in a study of CD8 T cells in Susac syndrome. TCRdb called the immunoSEQ multiplex PCR reads again in MiXCR, with one record for every CDR3 protein. In the table there are roughly 140,000 distinct CDR3 sequences, 94% of which are singletons. Sequenced: CD8+ T cells from PBMCs. The receptors were sampled from a human donor in good health. Each CDR3 is given with its conserved first and last residue. A D gene is named only where the DNA matches it firmly. Rows give clone size only sometimes, using once, few, many, or a class for an expanded clone.

d_gene: .
abundance: once
j_gene: TRBJ2-1
v_gene: TRBV29-1
CDR3nt: TGCAGCGTTGCAGGCAACAATGAGCAGTTCTTC
CDR3aa: CSVAGNNEQFF

d_gene: .
abundance: .
j_gene: TRBJ2-5
v_gene: TRBV7-2
CDR3nt: TGTGCCAGCAGCTTCGCGCGGCTCGGGAACCAGTACTTC
CDR3aa: CASSFARLGNQYF

d_gene: .
abundance: .
j_gene: TRBJ1-1
v_gene: TRBV14
CDR3nt: TGTGCCAGCAGCTCCCCATGGGAGAACACTGAAGCTTTCTTT
CDR3aa: CASSSPWENTEAFF

d_gene: TRBD2
abundance: .
j_gene: TRBJ2-7
v_gene: TRBV28
CDR3nt: TGTGCCAGCAGCCCGGGACTAGGCGGGTACGAGCAGTACTTC
CDR3aa: CASSPGLGGYEQYF

d_gene: TRBD2
abundance: .
j_gene: TRBJ2-4
v_gene: TRBV4-3
CDR3nt: TGCGCCAGCAGCCAAGATTTGGAGCGGGAGGCCAAAAACATTCAGTACTTC
CDR3aa: CASSQDLEREAKNIQYF

d_gene: TRBD2
abundance: .
j_gene: TRBJ2-3
v_gene: TRBV15
CDR3nt: TGTGCCACCAGCGGGGGACTAGCGGGAGCCACAGATACGCAGTATTTT
CDR3aa: CATSGGLAGATDTQYF

d_gene: .
abundance: .
j_gene: TRBJ2-5
v_gene: TRBV25-1
CDR3nt: TGTGCCAGCAGTGAATACAGCCAAGAGACCCAGTACTTC
CDR3aa: CASSEYSQETQYF

d_gene: .
abundance: .
j_gene: TRBJ1-5
v_gene: TRBV30
CDR3nt: TGTGCCTGGAGTGTAATGGGTGCGGGCAATCAGCCCCAGCATTTT
CDR3aa: CAWSVMGAGNQPQHF

d_gene: .
abundance: .
j_gene: TRBJ1-4
v_gene: TRBV11-2
CDR3nt: TGTGCCAGCAGCTTCGCGGGACGGGGGGTTCGGGAACTGTTTTTT
CDR3aa: CASSFAGRGVRELFF

d_gene: TRBD1
abundance: .
j_gene: TRBJ2-7
v_gene: TRBV19
CDR3nt: TGTGCCAGTAGTCCCCGGGACAGGGAACTCTACGAGCAGTACTTC
CDR3aa: CASSPRDRELYEQYF

d_gene: .
abundance: .
j_gene: TRBJ2-1
v_gene: TRBV20-1
CDR3nt: TGCAGTGCTACGATTGAGGGCGACGATGAGCAGTTCTTC
CDR3aa: CSATIEGDDEQFF

d_gene: .
abundance: .
j_gene: TRBJ1-1
v_gene: TRBV20-1
CDR3nt: TGCAGTGCTACCGACAGGAGGAACACTGAAGCTTTCTTT
CDR3aa: CSATDRRNTEAFF

d_gene: .
abundance: .
j_gene: TRBJ2-7
v_gene: TRBV4-2
CDR3nt: TGTGCCAGCAGCCAAGCGTCGGAGGGGAGACTCTACGAGCAGTACTTC
CDR3aa: CASSQASEGRLYEQYF

d_gene: TRBD1
abundance: once
j_gene: TRBJ2-1
v_gene: TRBV12-3/TRBV12-4
CDR3nt: TGTGCCAGCAGCCTGACAGGGTTTCTCGATGAGCAGTTCTTC
CDR3aa: CASSLTGFLDEQFF

d_gene: .
abundance: .
j_gene: TRBJ2-1
v_gene: TRBV9
CDR3nt: TGTGCCAGCAGCGTAGCTCCAAGTCGGACCAATGAGCAGTTCTTC
CDR3aa: CASSVAPSRTNEQFF

d_gene: .
abundance: .
j_gene: TRBJ2-7
v_gene: TRBV27
CDR3nt: TGTGCCAGCAGTTTATCCCCCGACGCTAGCTACGAGCAGTACTTC
CDR3aa: CASSLSPDASYEQYF

d_gene: .
abundance: .
j_gene: TRBJ2-7
v_gene: TRBV30
CDR3nt: TGTGCCTGGAGTTTCGTTGGAGGGAGCGAGCAGTACTTC
CDR3aa: CAWSFVGGSEQYF

d_gene: .
abundance: .
j_gene: TRBJ1-1
v_gene: TRBV6-5
CDR3nt: TGTGCCAGCAGTTACTCATGGGGGGATGGCACTGAAGCTTTCTTT
CDR3aa: CASSYSWGDGTEAFF

d_gene: TRBD2
abundance: .
j_gene: TRBJ2-1
v_gene: TRBV29-1
CDR3nt: TGCAGCGTTGAAGGAGGGCCGGGACTAGCGCCAAGCTCCTACAATGAGCAGTTCTTC
CDR3aa: CSVEGGPGLAPSSYNEQFF

d_gene: .
abundance: .
j_gene: TRBJ2-1
v_gene: TRBV27
CDR3nt: TGTGCCAGCAGTTTTCTGGGGAATGAGCAGTTCTTC
CDR3aa: CASSFLGNEQFF

d_gene: TRBD2
abundance: .
j_gene: TRBJ2-1
v_gene: TRBV7-2
CDR3nt: TGTGCCAGCAGCCCCTTACTAGCGGGAGCGGGGAATGAGCAGTTCTTC
CDR3aa: CASSPLLAGAGNEQFF

d_gene: TRBD2
abundance: .
j_gene: TRBJ2-5
v_gene: TRBV7-9
CDR3nt: TGTGCCAGCAGCTTAGAGGCTAGCGGAACCCAAGAGACCCAGTACTTC
CDR3aa: CASSLEASGTQETQYF

d_gene: TRBD1
abundance: .
j_gene: TRBJ1-5
v_gene: TRBV27
CDR3nt: TGTGCCAGCAGACAGGGGCCCCATCAGCCCCAGCATTTT
CDR3aa: CASRQGPHQPQHF

d_gene: .
abundance: .
j_gene: TRBJ1-5
v_gene: TRBV28
CDR3nt: TGTGCCAGCAGTTTAGGGGGGGCTAGCAATCAGCCCCAGCATTTT
CDR3aa: CASSLGGASNQPQHF

d_gene: TRBD2
abundance: .
j_gene: TRBJ2-1
v_gene: TRBV4-2
CDR3nt: TGTGCCAGCAGTCAAGATAGGGCTAGCGGGGGAACAAAGCAGTTCTTC
CDR3aa: CASSQDRASGGTKQFF

d_gene: .
abundance: .
j_gene: TRBJ1-2
v_gene: TRBV20-1
CDR3nt: TGCAGTGCTAGAGATGTCCGGGTGCGGGGCTACACCTTC
CDR3aa: CSARDVRVRGYTF

d_gene: .
abundance: .
j_gene: TRBJ1-1
v_gene: TRBV20-1
CDR3nt: TGCAGTGCTAGAGTGAGGAATATGAACACTGAAGCTTTCTTT
CDR3aa: CSARVRNMNTEAFF

d_gene: .
abundance: .
j_gene: TRBJ2-7
v_gene: TRBV5-6
CDR3nt: TGTGCCAGCAGCTTGGGGCCGGAGCAGTACTTC
CDR3aa: CASSLGPEQYF

d_gene: .
abundance: .
j_gene: TRBJ2-1
v_gene: TRBV24-1
CDR3nt: TGTGCCACCAGTGAAAGGAGGAGGGACAATGAGCAGTTCTTC
CDR3aa: CATSERRRDNEQFF

d_gene: .
abundance: .
j_gene: TRBJ1-2
v_gene: TRBV29-1
CDR3nt: TGCAGCGTATACGCAGCCCACTATGGCTACACCTTC
CDR3aa: CSVYAAHYGYTF

d_gene: TRBD1
abundance: .
j_gene: TRBJ2-5
v_gene: TRBV12-3/TRBV12-4
CDR3nt: TGTGCCAGCAGCCAACAGGGGCTGGTGACCCAGTACTTC
CDR3aa: CASSQQGLVTQYF

d_gene: .
abundance: .
j_gene: TRBJ2-7
v_gene: TRBV7-8
CDR3nt: TGTGCCAGCAGCTCGGGACACTACTACGAGCAGTACTTC
CDR3aa: CASSSGHYYEQYF

d_gene: .
abundance: .
j_gene: TRBJ1-1
v_gene: TRBV19
CDR3nt: TGTGCCAGTATGGAGGCTGGTGACACTGAAGCTTTCTTT
CDR3aa: CASMEAGDTEAFF

d_gene: .
abundance: .
j_gene: TRBJ2-5
v_gene: TRBV28
CDR3nt: TGTGCCAGCAGTTTCGTGCAGGGGGGCGAGACCCAGTACTTC
CDR3aa: CASSFVQGGETQYF

d_gene: TRBD2
abundance: .
j_gene: TRBJ2-1
v_gene: TRBV20-1
CDR3nt: TGCAGTGCTAGAGAAAATCGGAGGGAGGGCCTTGGGAATGAGCAGTTCTTC
CDR3aa: CSARENRREGLGNEQFF

d_gene: TRBD1
abundance: .
j_gene: TRBJ2-1
v_gene: TRBV29-1
CDR3nt: TGCAGCGTTGTAGGGACAGGGCGCCTCTCCTACAATGAGCAGTTCTTC
CDR3aa: CSVVGTGRLSYNEQFF

d_gene: .
abundance: .
j_gene: TRBJ2-7
v_gene: TRBV27
CDR3nt: TGTGCCAGCAGTTTTTCCGGGAGCGCGTCCTACGAGCAGTACTTC
CDR3aa: CASSFSGSASYEQYF

d_gene: TRBD2
abundance: .
j_gene: TRBJ2-3
v_gene: TRBV28
CDR3nt: TGTGCCAGCAGTTTCGGGGGAGGGCCACCAGATACGCAGTATTTT
CDR3aa: CASSFGGGPPDTQYF

d_gene: .
abundance: .
j_gene: TRBJ2-1
v_gene: TRBV11-1
CDR3nt: TGTGCCAGCAGCGATTACAGGAGCTCCTACAATGAGCAGTTCTTC
CDR3aa: CASSDYRSSYNEQFF

d_gene: .
abundance: .
j_gene: TRBJ2-7
v_gene: TRBV7-8
CDR3nt: TGTGCCAGCAGCACGAAAGACAGACCTTTCTACGAGCAGTACTTC
CDR3aa: CASSTKDRPFYEQYF

d_gene: .
abundance: .
j_gene: TRBJ2-7
v_gene: TRBV28
CDR3nt: TGTGCCAGCCTCGGGGCTTTTCACGAGCAGTACTTC
CDR3aa: CASLGAFHEQYF

d_gene: TRBD2
abundance: .
j_gene: TRBJ2-1
v_gene: TRBV16
CDR3nt: TGTGCCAGCGGGGATTGGGGCGTAGCGGGAGCTAATGAGCAGTTCTTC
CDR3aa: CASGDWGVAGANEQFF

d_gene: TRBD2
abundance: .
j_gene: TRBJ2-3
v_gene: TRBV20-1
CDR3nt: TGCAGTGCTAGGACTAGCGGGAGGGCCAGGGATACGCAGTATTTT
CDR3aa: CSARTSGRARDTQYF

d_gene: .
abundance: .
j_gene: TRBJ2-7
v_gene: TRBV27
CDR3nt: TGTGCCAGCAGTTACCGCCATTCCTACGAGCAGTACTTC
CDR3aa: CASSYRHSYEQYF

d_gene: TRBD1
abundance: .
j_gene: TRBJ2-1
v_gene: TRBV20-1
CDR3nt: TGCAGTGCTAGAGAAGGGACAGGGGACAATGAGCAGTTCTTC
CDR3aa: CSAREGTGDNEQFF

d_gene: .
abundance: .
j_gene: TRBJ2-1
v_gene: TRBV4-1
CDR3nt: TGCGCCAGCAGCTTCCGGGACACCGGGCCCAATGAGCAGTTCTTC
CDR3aa: CASSFRDTGPNEQFF

d_gene: .
abundance: .
j_gene: TRBJ2-7
v_gene: TRBV28
CDR3nt: TGTGCCAGCAGTCAGACGGGTGGGGGATACGAGCAGTACTTC
CDR3aa: CASSQTGGGYEQYF

d_gene: .
abundance: .
j_gene: TRBJ2-5
v_gene: TRBV18
CDR3nt: TGTGCCAGCTCAAGGGAAGAGACCCAGTACTTC
CDR3aa: CASSREETQYF

d_gene: TRBD1
abundance: .
j_gene: TRBJ2-7
v_gene: TRBV27
CDR3nt: TGTGCCAGCAGTCTTCTGGCTGGGGACAGGGGTTCCTACGAGCAGTACTTC
CDR3aa: CASSLLAGDRGSYEQYF

d_gene: .
abundance: .
j_gene: TRBJ2-7
v_gene: TRBV7-2
CDR3nt: TGTGCCAGCAGTCACCGCCCGCAAAGCTCCTACGAGCAGTACTTC
CDR3aa: CASSHRPQSSYEQYF

d_gene: TRBD2
abundance: .
j_gene: TRBJ2-7
v_gene: TRBV27
CDR3nt: TGTGCCAGCAGTTTAACGGGAGGGCCTTACGAGCAGTACTTC
CDR3aa: CASSLTGGPYEQYF

d_gene: .
abundance: .
j_gene: TRBJ2-3
v_gene: TRBV28
CDR3nt: TGTGCCAGCAGCCAAAGGATCACGAGCACAGATACGCAGTATTTT
CDR3aa: CASSQRITSTDTQYF

d_gene: .
abundance: once
j_gene: TRBJ2-1
v_gene: TRBV27
CDR3nt: TGTGCCAGCAGTTTATCGACACTCACCTACAATGAGCAGTTCTTC
CDR3aa: CASSLSTLTYNEQFF

d_gene: TRBD2
abundance: .
j_gene: TRBJ2-3
v_gene: TRBV20-1
CDR3nt: TGCAGTGCTAGCCTCCTGGGACTAGCGGGAGTTGCAGATACGCAGTATTTT
CDR3aa: CSASLLGLAGVADTQYF